A selection of T cell receptor beta chains follows, all from one sample in a study of cytomegalovirus exposure and HLA in healthy donors. The protocol was immunoSEQ multiplex PCR, while the TCRdb copy is restricted to in-frame clones and leaves out a portion. Of roughly 260,000 clones detected, around four fifths appear once; the ten largest clones hold about 2%. The sample consisted of PBMCs. The receptor set was obtained from a woman between 40 and 50 years old in good health and CMV-seropositive. Both conserved end residues are trimmed from each CDR3.

V gene,CDR3 length,J gene,CDR3 protein
TRBV28,13,TRBJ1-2,ASSRDRPPNYGYT
TRBV10-3,13,TRBJ2-7,AITRETSASYEQY
TRBV7-9,14,TRBJ2-3,ASSLAGQGITDTQY
TRBV7-9,10,TRBJ2-1,ASSSPYNEQF
TRBV4-3,16,TRBJ1-1,ASSRNPSGTGRDTEAF
TRBV15,13,TRBJ2-1,ATSRGGMSYNEQF
TRBV19,10,TRBJ2-1,ASKRGGREQF
TRBV12-5,11,TRBJ2-7,ARMDRGPYEQY
TRBV5-1,13,TRBJ2-7,ASSPGQTLSYEQY
TRBV9,12,TRBJ2-1,ASSVEVRGNEQF
TRBV28,12,TRBJ1-4,ASRSGGLGEKLF
TRBV19,12,TRBJ2-7,ASSIAAGVYEQY
TRBV9,13,TRBJ2-1,ASSTGTSGRDEQF
TRBV9,13,TRBJ1-6,ASSVGGQVNSPLH
TRBV11-2,13,TRBJ2-7,ASRIAGTFSYEQY
TRBV19,12,TRBJ1-1,ASSLRTENTEAF
TRBV15,14,TRBJ2-3,ATRLAGGHSTDTQY
TRBV10-3,11,TRBJ1-1,AIMNNLNTEAF
TRBV4-3,15,TRBJ1-2,ASSQARGMSPNYGYT
TRBV7-9,12,TRBJ1-1,ASSLPGLGAEAF
TRBV6-1,12,TRBJ2-2,ASNEGGNTGELF
TRBV28,10,TRBJ1-6,ASRLRDSPLH
TRBV6-4,11,TRBJ1-4,ASSDSYGGKLF
TRBV28,13,TRBJ2-7,ASSSPDRSSYEQY
TRBV7-8,12,TRBJ2-5,ASSLRTGQETQY
TRBV5-8,12,TRBJ1-2,ASSGPGQGDGYT
TRBV19,12,TRBJ2-1,ASKILAGADEQF
TRBV7-9,13,TRBJ2-2,ASSSPVGGDGELF
TRBV18,14,TRBJ1-6,ASSRGDRANNSPLH
TRBV28,12,TRBJ2-7,ASEGDRGTYEQY
TRBV9,15,TRBJ2-2,ASSVGTSGRGSGELF
TRBV5-4,13,TRBJ2-7,ASSLFQGFRNEQY
TRBV6-1,12,TRBJ2-2,ASSEVWGAGELF
TRBV27,11,TRBJ2-7,ASNTRKRYEQY
TRBV2,12,TRBJ1-3,ASRVDRGGNTIY
TRBV14,10,TRBJ2-3,ASSLGFPTQY
TRBV4-3,11,TRBJ1-2,ASSQDLDRVVT
TRBV5-6,15,TRBJ1-4,ASSLGSGIRSNEKLF
TRBV6-1,12,TRBJ1-1,ASSEAGRDTEAF
TRBV6-5,13,TRBJ2-5,ASSYSGGYQETQY
TRBV7-9,17,TRBJ1-4,ASSSRAGTGKAPNEKLF
TRBV7-6,11,TRBJ2-2,ASSQEAVGELF
TRBV25-1,15,TRBJ1-1,ASSEPQAGTGATEAF
TRBV29-1,12,TRBJ2-5,SAAEAGGGETQY
TRBV7-2,14,TRBJ2-7,ASSTQLAGAGYEQY
TRBV7-3,15,TRBJ2-1,ASSLNPWREGTNEQF
TRBV5-4,12,TRBJ1-1,ASSWGSVATEAF
TRBV7-2,14,TRBJ1-5,ASSLAAGLSNQPQH
TRBV21-1,14,TRBJ2-4,ASSKVVGGGKNSQY
TRBV7-9,12,TRBJ2-2,ASSLVNSAGELF
TRBV7-9,10,TRBJ2-1,ASSSQGVEQF
TRBV5-1,13,TRBJ2-1,ASSTGLADGDEQF
TRBV5-4,12,TRBJ1-2,ASSSTGANYGYT